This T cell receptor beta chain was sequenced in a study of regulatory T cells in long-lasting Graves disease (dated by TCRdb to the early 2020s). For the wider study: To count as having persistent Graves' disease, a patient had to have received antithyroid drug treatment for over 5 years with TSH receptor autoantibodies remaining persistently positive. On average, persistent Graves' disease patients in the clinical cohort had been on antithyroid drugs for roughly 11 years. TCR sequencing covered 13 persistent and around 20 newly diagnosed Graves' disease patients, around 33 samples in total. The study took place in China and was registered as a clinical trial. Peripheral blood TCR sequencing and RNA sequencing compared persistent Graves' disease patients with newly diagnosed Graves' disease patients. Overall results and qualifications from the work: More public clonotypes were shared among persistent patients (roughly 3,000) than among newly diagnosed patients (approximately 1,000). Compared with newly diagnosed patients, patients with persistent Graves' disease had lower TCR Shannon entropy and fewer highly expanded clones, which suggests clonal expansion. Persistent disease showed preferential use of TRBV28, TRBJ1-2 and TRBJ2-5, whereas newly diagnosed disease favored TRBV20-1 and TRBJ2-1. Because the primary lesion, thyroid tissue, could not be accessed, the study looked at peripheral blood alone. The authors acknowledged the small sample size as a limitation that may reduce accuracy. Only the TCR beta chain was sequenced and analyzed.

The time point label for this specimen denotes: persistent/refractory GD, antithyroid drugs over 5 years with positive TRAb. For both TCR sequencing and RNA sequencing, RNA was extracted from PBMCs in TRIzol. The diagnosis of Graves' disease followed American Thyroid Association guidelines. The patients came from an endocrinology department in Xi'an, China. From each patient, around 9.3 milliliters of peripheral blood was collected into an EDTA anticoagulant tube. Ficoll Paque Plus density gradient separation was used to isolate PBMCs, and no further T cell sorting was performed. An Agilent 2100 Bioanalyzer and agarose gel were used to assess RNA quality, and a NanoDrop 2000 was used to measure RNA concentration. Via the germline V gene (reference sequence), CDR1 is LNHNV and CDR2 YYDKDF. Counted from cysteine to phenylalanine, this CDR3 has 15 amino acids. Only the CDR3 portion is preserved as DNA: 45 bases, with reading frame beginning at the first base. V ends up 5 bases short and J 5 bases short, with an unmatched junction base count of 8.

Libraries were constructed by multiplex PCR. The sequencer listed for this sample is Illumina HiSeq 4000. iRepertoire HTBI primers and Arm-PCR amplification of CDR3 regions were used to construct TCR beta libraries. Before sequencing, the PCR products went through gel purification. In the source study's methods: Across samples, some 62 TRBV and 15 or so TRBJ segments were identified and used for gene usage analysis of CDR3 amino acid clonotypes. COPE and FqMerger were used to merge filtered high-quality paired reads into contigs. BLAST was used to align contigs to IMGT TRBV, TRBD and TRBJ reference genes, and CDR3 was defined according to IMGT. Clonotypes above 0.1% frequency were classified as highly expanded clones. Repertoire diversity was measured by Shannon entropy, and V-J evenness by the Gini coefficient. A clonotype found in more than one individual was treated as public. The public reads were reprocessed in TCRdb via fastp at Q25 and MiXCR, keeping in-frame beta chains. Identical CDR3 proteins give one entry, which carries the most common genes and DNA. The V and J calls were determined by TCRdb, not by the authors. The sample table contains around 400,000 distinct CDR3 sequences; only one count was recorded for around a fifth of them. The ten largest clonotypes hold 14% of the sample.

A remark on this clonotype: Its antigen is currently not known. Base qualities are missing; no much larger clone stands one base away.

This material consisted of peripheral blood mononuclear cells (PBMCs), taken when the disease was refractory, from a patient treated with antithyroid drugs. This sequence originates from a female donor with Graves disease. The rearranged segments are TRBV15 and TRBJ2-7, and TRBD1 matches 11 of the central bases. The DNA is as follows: TGTGCCACCAGCGCCCGGACAGGGGGCGGAGACGAGCAGTACTTC. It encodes CATSARTGGGDEQYF.